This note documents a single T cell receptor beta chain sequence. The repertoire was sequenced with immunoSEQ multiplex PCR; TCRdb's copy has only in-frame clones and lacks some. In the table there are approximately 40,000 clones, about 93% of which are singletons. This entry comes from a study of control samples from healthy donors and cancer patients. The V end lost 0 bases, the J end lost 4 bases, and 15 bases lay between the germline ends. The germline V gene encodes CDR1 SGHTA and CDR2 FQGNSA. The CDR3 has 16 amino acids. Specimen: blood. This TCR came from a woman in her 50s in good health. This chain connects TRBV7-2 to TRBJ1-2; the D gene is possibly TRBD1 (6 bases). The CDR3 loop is CASSLAWDGGLYGYTF. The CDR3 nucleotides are TGTGCCAGCAGCTTAGCTTGGGATGGGGGGCTCTATGGCTACACCTTC.